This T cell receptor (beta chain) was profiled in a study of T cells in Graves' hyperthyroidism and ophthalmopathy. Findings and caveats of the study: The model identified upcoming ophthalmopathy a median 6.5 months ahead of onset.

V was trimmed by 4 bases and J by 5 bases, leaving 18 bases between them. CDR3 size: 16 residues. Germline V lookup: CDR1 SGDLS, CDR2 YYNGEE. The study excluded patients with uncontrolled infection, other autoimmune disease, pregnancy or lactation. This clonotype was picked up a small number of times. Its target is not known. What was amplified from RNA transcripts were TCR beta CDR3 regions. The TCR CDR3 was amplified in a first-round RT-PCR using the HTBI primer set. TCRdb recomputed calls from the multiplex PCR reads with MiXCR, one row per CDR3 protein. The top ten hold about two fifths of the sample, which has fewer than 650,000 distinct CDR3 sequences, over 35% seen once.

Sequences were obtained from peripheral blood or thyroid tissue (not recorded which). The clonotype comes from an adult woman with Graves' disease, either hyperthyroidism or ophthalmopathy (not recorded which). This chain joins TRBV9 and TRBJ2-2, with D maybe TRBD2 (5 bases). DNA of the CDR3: TGTGCCAGCAGCACCTCCCGAGGGAGAGGGACCGGGGAGCTGTTTTTT. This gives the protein CASSTSRGRGTGELFF.